Detailed here is one TCR beta chain. These data are taken from a study of blood T cell repertoires in COVID-19. This table comes from immunoSEQ multiplex PCR, and its TCRdb copy is limited to in-frame clones, with some not included. The sample yields 220,000 or so clones, around four fifths seen once. The receptor comes from a woman of 80 years or more with COVID-19, enrolled during active disease. The specimen sequenced was peripheral blood.

The CDR3 loop is CASSFAALDYNEQFF. CDR3 nucleotides: TGTGCCAGCAGCTTTGCGGCGCTAGACTACAATGAGCAGTTCTTC. The rearrangement joins TRBV6-6 to TRBJ2-1; D gene unclear. The germline gives CDR1 MNHNY, CDR2 SVGAGI (reference sequence). This CDR3 comprises 15 residues. V lost 6 bases, J lost 3 bases, and 15 bases lay in between.